A single sample gave rise to the 30 T cell receptor beta chains below, sequenced in a study of blood T cell repertoires in COVID-19. The protocol was immunoSEQ multiplex PCR, while the TCRdb copy is restricted to in-frame clones and leaves out a portion. The sample contains roughly 120,000 clones, 70% to 85% of which appear only once. Sample: peripheral blood. The receptors here all came from a man between 65 and 85 years old with active or convalescent COVID-19.

CDR3 region: CASSSGTEAFF. DNA for the CDR3: TGTGCCAGCAGCTCCGGCACTGAAGCTTTCTTT. The chain is built from TRBV11-2 and TRBJ1-1; unclear D gene. V shed 4 bases and J shed 4 bases, with 4 bases lying between them. Germline V gives CDR1 SGHAT, CDR2 FQNNGV. CDR3 length equals 11 residues.

V and J are TRBV18 and TRBJ2-7, with D unclear. The germline V and J ends were trimmed by 3 bases and 2 bases, with 11 bases remaining between them. This CDR3 comprises 14 residues. Per germline, CDR1 KGHSH and CDR2 LQKENI. CDR3 residues: CASSPGTITYEQYF. CDR3 nucleotide sequence: TGTGCCAGCTCACCCGGTACTATAACCTACGAGCAGTACTTC.

J is TRBJ1-4 and V is TRBV27, with D uncertain. The CDR3 sequence is 14 residues long. V was clipped by 5 bases and J by 5 bases, with 12 bases between them. Germline V lookup: CDR1 MNHEY, CDR2 SMNVEV (reference sequence). CDR3 residues: CASSTSRQNEKLFF. The CDR3 nucleotides are TGTGCCAGCAGTACCAGTCGACAAAATGAAAAACTGTTTTTT. Combining the CDR3 with reference TRBV27 and TRBJ1-4 gives the whole variable domain EAQVTQNPRYLITVTGKKLTVTCSQNMNHEYMSWYRQDPGLGLRQIYYSMNVEVTDKGDVPEGYKVSRKEKRNFPLILESPSPNQTSLYFCASSTSRQNEKLFFGSGTQLSVL.

This clone was seen a single time. The V gene is TRBV7-2, the J gene TRBJ1-6; D perhaps matches TRBD1 (5 bases). The CDR3 has 14 residues. Germline V CDR1 and CDR2: SGHTA, FQGNSA. Trimming shortened V by 2 bases and J by 6 bases, and 8 bases separated the two germline ends. The CDR3 reads CASSLLQGNSPLHF. CDR3 DNA sequence: TGTGCCAGCAGCTTACTGCAGGGTAATTCACCCCTCCACTTT. The full variable domain, completed using reference TRBV7-2 and TRBJ1-6, is GAGVSQSPSNKVTEKGKDVELRCDPISGHTALYWYRQSLGQGLEFLIYFQGNSAPDKSGLPSDRFSAERTGGSVSTLTIQRTQQEDSAVYLCASSLLQGNSPLHFGNGTRLTVT.

This clone turned up a few times. The chain is built from TRBV6-2 or TRBV6-3 and TRBJ2-4; D call uncertain. Between the trimmed V and J ends, which lost 2 bases and 1 base, there was a span of 27 bases. Per the germline V gene, CDR1 is MNHEY and CDR2 is SVGEGT. This CDR3 is 21 amino acids long. CDR3: CASSYPIGSVVSEEAKNIQYF. The CDR3 region has the DNA TGTGCCAGCAGTTACCCGATCGGGTCGGTCGTTTCAGAGGAGGCCAAAAACATTCAGTACTTC.

The genes are TRBV2 and TRBJ2-7, with 7 bases that match TRBD2. Germline lookup yields CDR1 SNHLY and CDR2 FYNNEI. The CDR3 spans 12 residues. V was pared by 5 bases and J by 3 bases, with 1 base of the junction left unmatched. The CDR3 loop reads CASSSGIYEQYF. CDR3 DNA sequence: TGTGCCAGCAGTAGCGGGATCTACGAGCAGTACTTC.

The CDR3 DNA reads TGTGCCGCACCGACAGGGGGCAACTATGGCTACACCTTC. Translation: CAAPTGGNYGYTF. This chain links TRBV30 with TRBJ1-2; 10 positions match TRBD1. The CDR3 is 13 residues long. The germline gives CDR1 GTSNPN, CDR2 SVGIG (reference sequence). V dropped 8 bases and J dropped 2; count of bases not matched to a gene: 5.

This chain connects TRBV7-2 to TRBJ2-7, with D tentatively TRBD1 (6 bases). The CDR3 is 14 amino acids. The germline gives CDR1 SGHTA, CDR2 FQGNSA. The V and J ends lost 3 bases and 2 bases respectively, with 11 bases between them. The CDR3 loop reads CASSFGTLTYEQYF. CDR3 nucleotides: TGTGCCAGCAGCTTCGGGACACTTACCTACGAGCAGTACTTC.

The chain uses TRBV2 and TRBJ1-6; D gene ambiguous. This CDR3 is 14 amino acids long. The germline V gene encodes CDR1 SNHLY and CDR2 FYNNEI. The V end was cut by 8 bases, the J end by 0 bases, with 8 bases between. CDR3 in amino acids: CASVGDSYNSPLHF. The CDR3 coding sequence is TGTGCCAGCGTCGGGGACTCCTATAATTCACCCCTCCACTTT.

This chain joins TRBV6-6 and TRBJ2-3; 12 nucleotides align to TRBD1. CDR3 length: 15 amino acids. Germline trimming cut 6 bases from V and 6 bases from J; bases unmatched to any gene: 7. The germline V gene has CDR1 MNHNY and CDR2 SVGAGI (reference sequence). The CDR3: CASSPGQGATDTQYF. CDR3 coding DNA: TGTGCCAGCAGCCCGGGACAGGGGGCGACCGATACGCAGTATTTT.

This chain joins TRBV2 and TRBJ1-2, with unresolved D. Trimming pared 6 bases from V and 0 bases from J, leaving 5 bases between. The CDR3 consists of 12 residues. Germline CDR1 and CDR2: SNHLY and FYNNEI. The CDR3 sequence: CASRYTNYGYTF. CDR3 bases: TGTGCCAGCAGGTACACTAACTATGGCTACACCTTC.

This rearrangement joins TRBV7-8 to TRBJ2-3; 9 bases match TRBD2. Germline values: CDR1 SGHVS, CDR2 FQNEAQ. Trimming removed 5 bases from V and 6 bases from J; junction bases left unmatched: 12. The length of the CDR3 is 16 residues. This CDR3 reads CASSLGRRGGVDTQYF. The DNA for the CDR3 is TGTGCCAGCAGCCTCGGTCGGCGGGGGGGCGTGGATACGCAGTATTTT.

The chain links TRBV7-2 to TRBJ1-1; maybe TRBD1 (5 bases). The CDR3 has 15 amino acids. The germline gives CDR1 SGHTA, CDR2 FQGNSA. V was clipped by 1 base and J by 1 base, with 10 bases between them. CDR3: CASSLDRMTNTEAFF. The CDR3 DNA is TGTGCCAGCAGCTTAGACAGGATGACGAACACTGAAGCTTTCTTT.

This chain connects TRBV5-1 to TRBJ1-1; D possibly corresponds to TRBD1 (6 bases). Germline lookup yields CDR1 SGHRS and CDR2 YFSETQ. V lost 2 bases and J 8 bases, leaving 16 bases between the germline ends. CDR3 size: 14 residues. CDR3 sequence (DNA): TGCGCCAGCAGCTTACAGGGCACAAATGAAGAAGCTTTCTTT. Residues: CASSLQGTNEEAFF. The variable domain in full, completed from reference TRBV5-1 and TRBJ1-1, reads KAGVTQTPRYLIKTRGQQVTLSCSPISGHRSVSWYQQTPGQGLQFLFEYFSETQRNKGNFPGRFSGRQFSNSRSEMNVSTLELGDSALYLCASSLQGTNEEAFFGQGTRLTVV.

The gene calls are TRBV6-5 and TRBJ1-2; 8 bases line up with TRBD1. V lost 6 bases to trimming and J lost 1 base; unmatched junction nucleotides: 7. Germline loops: CDR1 MNHEY, CDR2 SVGAGI. The CDR3 extends over 15 amino acids. The CDR3 DNA reads as TGTGCCAGCAGACCCTTCGGACAGGGTAACTATGGCTACACCTTC. This translates into CASRPFGQGNYGYTF.

This clone showed up just once. This chain joins TRBV19 and TRBJ1-1, with D unclear. Per the germline V gene, CDR1 is LNHDA and CDR2 is SQIVND (reference sequence). Trimming cost V 5 bases and J 0 bases, with 10 bases left between them. The CDR3 runs to 14 residues. CDR3 nucleotides: TGTGCCAGTAGTGGCCGGGGTATGAACACTGAAGCTTTCTTT. It translates to CASSGRGMNTEAFF. The full variable domain, completed using reference TRBV19 and TRBJ1-1, is DGGITQSPKYLFRKEGQNVTLSCEQNLNHDAMYWYRQDPGQGLRLIYYSQIVNDFQKGDIAEGYSVSREKKESFPLTVTSAQKNPTAFYLCASSGRGMNTEAFFGQGTRLTVV.

The rearrangement links TRBV7-3 to TRBJ2-1; D is possibly TRBD1 (6 bases). The CDR3 consists of 13 residues. Trimming removed 6 bases from V and 8 bases from J, with 14 bases in between. CDR1 is SGHTA, CDR2 FQGTGA, per germline. In DNA form, the CDR3 reads TGTGCCAGCAGGGAAACAGGGTCCGATGAGCAGTTCTTC. It encodes CASRETGSDEQFF. The full variable domain, its missing parts supplied by reference TRBV7-3 and TRBJ2-1, is GAGVSQTPSNKVTEKGKYVELRCDPISGHTALYWYRQSLGQGPEFLIYFQGTGAADDSGLPNDRFFAVRPEGSVSTLKIQRTERGDSAVYLCASRETGSDEQFFGPGTRLTVL.

The chain couples TRBV4-3 to TRBJ2-3; D is ambiguous. The germline V and J ends were trimmed by 0 bases and 2 bases, with 9 bases remaining between them. The germline V gene encodes CDR1 LGHNA and CDR2 YSLEER. This CDR3 contains 15 residues. The CDR3 reads CASSQDGGFTDTQYF. DNA of the CDR3: TGCGCCAGCAGCCAAGATGGCGGTTTCACAGATACGCAGTATTTT.

This chain links TRBV11-3 with TRBJ2-1; TRBD1 agrees at 8 bases. Germline loops: CDR1 SGHNT, CDR2 YENEEA. V dropped 3 bases and J dropped 0; count of bases not matched to a gene: 4. The CDR3 has 16 residues. The DNA of the CDR3 is TGTGCCAGCAGCTTGGACAGGGCGAGCTCCTACAATGAGCAGTTCTTC. It yields the protein CASSLDRASSYNEQFF. The whole variable domain, remainder taken from reference TRBV11-3 and TRBJ2-1, is EAGVVQSPRYKIIEKKQPVAFWCNPISGHNTLYWYLQNLGQGPELLIRYENEEAVDDSQLPKDRFSAERLKGVDSTLKIQPAELGDSAVYLCASSLDRASSYNEQFFGPGTRLTVL.

This rearrangement joins TRBV3-1 (or the pseudogene TRBV3-2) to TRBJ2-7; 11 bases agree with TRBD1. Trimming at V came to 5 bases and at J to 4 bases, leaving 4 bases not matched to a gene. CDR3 size: 14 residues. CDR1 is LGHDT, CDR2 YNNKEL, per germline (reference sequence). This chain's CDR3 is CASSTGQGVYEQYF. The CDR3 DNA is TGTGCCAGCAGCACGGGACAGGGGGTGTACGAGCAGTACTTC.

This clone was picked up a small number of times. The chain joins TRBV2 to TRBJ1-5; tentative D call: TRBD1 (5 bases). CDR1 is SNHLY, CDR2 FYNNEI, per germline. V gave up 2 bases and J gave up 4 bases, with 12 bases separating them. CDR3 length: 15 residues. The CDR3 nucleotides read TGTGCCAGCAGTGAATTCGGCAGGGTAAATCAGCCCCAGCATTTT. Its translation is CASSEFGRVNQPQHF.

The chain recombines TRBV5-4 with TRBJ1-1; D is possibly TRBD1 (6 bases). This CDR3 contains 16 residues. Trimming left V 3 bases short and J 0 bases short, with 15 bases between. CDR1 is SGHNT, CDR2 YYREEE, per germline (reference sequence). The CDR3 coding sequence is TGTGCCAGCAGCTCGAACCGGGACATGTTGAACACTGAAGCTTTCTTT. Its protein is CASSSNRDMLNTEAFF. Filled out from reference TRBV5-4 and TRBJ1-1, the complete variable domain reads ETGVTQSPTHLIKTRGQQVTLRCSSQSGHNTVSWYQQALGQGPQFIFQYYREEENGRGNFPPRFSGLQFPNYSSELNVNALELDDSALYLCASSSNRDMLNTEAFFGQGTRLTVV.

V and J are TRBV19 and TRBJ1-2, with D hard to call. The V end was cut by 2 bases, the J end by 2 bases, with 12 bases between. Germline V gene data show CDR1 as LNHDA and CDR2 as SQIVND (reference sequence). The CDR3 has 15 residues. The CDR3 nucleotides read TGTGCCAGTAGTATATTAGACGGACTAAACTATGGCTACACCTTC. Protein: CASSILDGLNYGYTF.

CDR3 sequence reads: CSAEGSYTF. In DNA form, the CDR3 reads TGCAGTGCGGAGGGGTCCTACACCTTC. This chain connects TRBV20-1 to TRBJ1-2, with D tentatively TRBD1 (5 bases). Germline-derived CDR1 and CDR2 are DFQATT and SNEGSKA (reference sequence). The CDR3 loop spans 9 amino acids. V lost 6 bases and J lost 10, with 9 bases in between.

This clone was recorded only once. This chain connects TRBV2 to TRBJ1-2, with 8 positions matching TRBD1. From germline, CDR1 is SNHLY and CDR2 FYNNEI. V shed 3 bases and J 7 bases; nucleotides not matched to a gene: 4. This CDR3 is built from 13 residues. The CDR3 region has the DNA TGTGCCAGCAGTGATTACAGGGGGGGTGGCTACACCTTC. Protein product: CASSDYRGGGYTF. The entire variable domain, with the rest obtained from reference TRBV2 and TRBJ1-2, is as follows: EPEVTQTPSHQVTQMGQEVILRCVPISNHLYFYWYRQILGQKVEFLVSFYNNEISEKSEIFDDQFSVERPDGSNFTLKIRSTKLEDSAMYFCASSDYRGGGYTFGSGTRLTVV.

This sequence joins TRBV5-1 and TRBJ2-3; 10 bases match TRBD2. The CDR3 sequence is 14 residues long. Trimming took 5 bases from V and 5 from J; bases not matched to a gene: 5. Germline V gene data show CDR1 as SGHRS and CDR2 as YFSETQ. The DNA for the CDR3 is TGCGCCAGCAGTCCGCTAGCGGGAGAAGATACGCAGTATTTT. The encoded protein is CASSPLAGEDTQYF.

The CDR3 coding sequence is TGTGCCAGCAGCCCATGGACAGGGATCACAGATACGCAGTATTTT. This sequence encodes CASSPWTGITDTQYF. This chain connects TRBV11-2 to TRBJ2-3; 8 positions match TRBD1. CDR3 length equals 15 residues. V shed 5 bases, J shed 2 bases, and the junction held 6 bases outside the gene matches. Germline CDR1 SGHAT, CDR2 FQNNGV.

The chain uses TRBV5-6 and TRBJ2-1, with 9 bases aligning to TRBD2. CDR1 and CDR2 from the germline V gene are SGHDT and YYEEEE. Trimming cost V 8 bases and J 1 base; bases outside gene matches: 7. The CDR3 has 15 amino acids. The DNA for the CDR3 is TGTGCCAGTGTACCAAGCGGGAGGTCCTACAATGAGCAGTTCTTC. This sequence encodes CASVPSGRSYNEQFF. Drawing the rest from reference TRBV5-6 and TRBJ2-1, the complete variable domain is DAGVTQSPTHLIKTRGQQVTLRCSPKSGHDTVSWYQQALGQGPQFIFQYYEEEERQRGNFPDRFSGHQFPNYSSELNVNALLLGDSALYLCASVPSGRSYNEQFFGPGTRLTVL.

The chain couples TRBV2 to TRBJ2-7, with 10 bases aligning to TRBD1. This CDR3 is 14 amino acids long. Germline CDR1 is SNHLY and CDR2 is FYNNEI. Trimming cost V 11 bases and J 6 bases; bases outside gene matches: 13. The CDR3 sequence is CAGGTGTGVFEQYF. Here the CDR3 DNA reads TGTGCCGGAGGGACCGGGACAGGGGTGTTCGAGCAGTACTTC.

V is TRBV18 and J is TRBJ2-3; possibly TRBD2 for D (5 bases). CDR3 length: 14 residues. In germline, CDR1 is KGHSH, CDR2 LQKENI. The V end lost 0 bases, the J end lost 6 bases, and 10 bases lay between the germline ends. CDR3 residues: CASSPPSGWDTQYF. For the CDR3, the DNA is TGTGCCAGCTCACCACCGTCGGGGTGGGATACGCAGTATTTT.